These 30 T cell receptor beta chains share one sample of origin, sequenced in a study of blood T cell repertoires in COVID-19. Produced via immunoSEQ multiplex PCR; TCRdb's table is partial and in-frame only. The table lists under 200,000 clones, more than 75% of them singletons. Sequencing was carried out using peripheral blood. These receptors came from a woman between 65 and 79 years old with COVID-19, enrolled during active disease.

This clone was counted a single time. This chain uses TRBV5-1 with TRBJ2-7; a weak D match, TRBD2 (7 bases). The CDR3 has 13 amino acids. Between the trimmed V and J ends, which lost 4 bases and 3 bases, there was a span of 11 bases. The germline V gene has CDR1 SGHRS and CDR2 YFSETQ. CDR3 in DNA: TGCGCCAGCAGCCGGGGGGCAGACTACGAGCAGTACTTC. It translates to CASSRGADYEQYF.

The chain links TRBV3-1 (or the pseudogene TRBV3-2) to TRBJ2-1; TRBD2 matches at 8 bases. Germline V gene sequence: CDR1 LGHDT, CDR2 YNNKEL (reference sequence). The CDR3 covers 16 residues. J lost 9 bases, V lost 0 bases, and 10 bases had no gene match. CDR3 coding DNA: TGTGCCAGCAGCCAAGATTACGGCGGGGGGCGTAGTGAGCAGTTCTTC. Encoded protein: CASSQDYGGGRSEQFF.

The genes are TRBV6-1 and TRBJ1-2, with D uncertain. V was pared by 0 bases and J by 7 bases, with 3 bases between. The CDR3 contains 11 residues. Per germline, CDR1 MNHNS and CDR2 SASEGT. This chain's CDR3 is CASSEAFGYTF. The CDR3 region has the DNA TGTGCCAGCAGTGAAGCCTTTGGCTACACCTTC.

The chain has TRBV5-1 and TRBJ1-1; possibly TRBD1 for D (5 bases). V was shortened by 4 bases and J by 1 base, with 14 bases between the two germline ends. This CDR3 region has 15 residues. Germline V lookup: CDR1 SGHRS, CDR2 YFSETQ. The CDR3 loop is CASSLMSQGNTEAFF. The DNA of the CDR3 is TGCGCCAGCAGCCTGATGTCTCAGGGGAACACTGAAGCTTTCTTT. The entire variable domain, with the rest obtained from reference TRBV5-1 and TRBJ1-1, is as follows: KAGVTQTPRYLIKTRGQQVTLSCSPISGHRSVSWYQQTPGQGLQFLFEYFSETQRNKGNFPGRFSGRQFSNSRSEMNVSTLELGDSALYLCASSLMSQGNTEAFFGQGTRLTVV.

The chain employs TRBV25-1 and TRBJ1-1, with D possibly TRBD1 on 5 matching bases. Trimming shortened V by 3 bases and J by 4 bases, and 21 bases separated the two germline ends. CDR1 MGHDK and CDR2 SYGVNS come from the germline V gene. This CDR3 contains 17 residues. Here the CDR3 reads CASSDQMGWGVGTEAFF. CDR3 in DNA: TGTGCCAGCAGTGACCAAATGGGCTGGGGGGTTGGCACTGAAGCTTTCTTT.

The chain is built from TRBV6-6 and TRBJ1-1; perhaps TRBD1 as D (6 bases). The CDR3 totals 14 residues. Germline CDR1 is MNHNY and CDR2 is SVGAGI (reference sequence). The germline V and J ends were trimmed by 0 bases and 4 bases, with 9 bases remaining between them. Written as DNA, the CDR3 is TGTGCCAGCAGTTACTCTGGGGGCCGCACTGAAGCTTTCTTT. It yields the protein CASSYSGGRTEAFF.

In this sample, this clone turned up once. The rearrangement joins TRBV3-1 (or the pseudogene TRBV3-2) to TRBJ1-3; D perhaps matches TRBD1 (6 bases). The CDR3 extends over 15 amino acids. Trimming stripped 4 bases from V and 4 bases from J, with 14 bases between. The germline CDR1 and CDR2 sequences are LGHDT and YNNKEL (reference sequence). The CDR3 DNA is TGTGCCAGCAGCCTGGACAGTTCATCAGGAAACACCATATATTTT. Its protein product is CASSLDSSSGNTIYF.

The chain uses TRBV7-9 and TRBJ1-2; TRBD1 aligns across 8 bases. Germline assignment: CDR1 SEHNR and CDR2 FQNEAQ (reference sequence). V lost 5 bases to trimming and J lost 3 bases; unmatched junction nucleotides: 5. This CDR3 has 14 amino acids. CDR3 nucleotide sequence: TGTGCCAGCAGCCGCGGGACAGGTGACTATGGCTACACCTTC. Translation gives CASSRGTGDYGYTF.

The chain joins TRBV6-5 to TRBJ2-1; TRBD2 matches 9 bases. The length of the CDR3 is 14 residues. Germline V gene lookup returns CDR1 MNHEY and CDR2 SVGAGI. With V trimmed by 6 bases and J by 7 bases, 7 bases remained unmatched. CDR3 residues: CASSAGGPKNEQFF. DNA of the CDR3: TGTGCCAGCAGCGCGGGGGGGCCGAAGAATGAGCAGTTCTTC.

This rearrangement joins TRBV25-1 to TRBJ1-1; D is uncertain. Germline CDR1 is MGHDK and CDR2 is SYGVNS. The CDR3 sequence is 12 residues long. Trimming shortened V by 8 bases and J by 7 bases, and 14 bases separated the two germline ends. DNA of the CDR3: TGTGCCAGCGCCGGTACAAGAGGTGAAGCTTTCTTT. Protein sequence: CASAGTRGEAFF.

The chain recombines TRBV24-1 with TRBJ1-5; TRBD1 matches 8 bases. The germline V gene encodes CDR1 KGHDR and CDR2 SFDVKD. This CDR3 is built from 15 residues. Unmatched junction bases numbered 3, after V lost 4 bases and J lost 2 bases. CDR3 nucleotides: TGTGCCACCAGTGACCAGGGGGCTGGCAATCAGCCCCAGCATTTT. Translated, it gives CATSDQGAGNQPQHF.

The CDR3 DNA reads TGTGCCAGCAACCAGGGGGTAGGGGCCTACGAGCAGTACTTC. It translates to CASNQGVGAYEQYF. The chain uses TRBV19 and TRBJ2-7; 7 nucleotides align to TRBD1. Germline V gives CDR1 LNHDA, CDR2 SQIVND (reference sequence). CDR3 size: 14 residues. V lost 9 bases, J lost 2 bases, and 10 bases stayed unmatched.

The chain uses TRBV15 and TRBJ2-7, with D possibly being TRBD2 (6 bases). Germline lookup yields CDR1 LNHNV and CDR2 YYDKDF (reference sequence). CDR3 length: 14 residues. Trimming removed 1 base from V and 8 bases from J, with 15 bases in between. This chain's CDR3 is CATSRGGGSTQQYF. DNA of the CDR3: TGTGCCACCAGCAGAGGAGGAGGGTCGACCCAGCAGTACTTC.

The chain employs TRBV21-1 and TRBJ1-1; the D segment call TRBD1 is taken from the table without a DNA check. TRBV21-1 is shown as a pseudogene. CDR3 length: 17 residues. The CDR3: CASSWYLQGRRGTEAFF. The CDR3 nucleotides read TGTGCCAGCAGCTGGTACCTACAGGGCCGAAGGGGGACTGAAGCTTTCTTT.

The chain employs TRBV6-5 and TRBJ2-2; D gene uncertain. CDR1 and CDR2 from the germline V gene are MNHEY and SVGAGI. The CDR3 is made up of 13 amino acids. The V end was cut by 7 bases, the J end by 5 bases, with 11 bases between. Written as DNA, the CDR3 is TGTGCCAGCATTCAGCGAATGACCGGGGAGCTGTTTTTT. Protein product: CASIQRMTGELFF.

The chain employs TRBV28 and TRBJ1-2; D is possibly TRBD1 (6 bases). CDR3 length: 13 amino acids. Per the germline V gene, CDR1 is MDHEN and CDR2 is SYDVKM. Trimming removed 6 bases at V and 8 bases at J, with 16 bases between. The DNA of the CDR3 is TGTGCCAGCAGACGACAGGTGCCCGGGGGCTACACCTTC. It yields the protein CASRRQVPGGYTF.

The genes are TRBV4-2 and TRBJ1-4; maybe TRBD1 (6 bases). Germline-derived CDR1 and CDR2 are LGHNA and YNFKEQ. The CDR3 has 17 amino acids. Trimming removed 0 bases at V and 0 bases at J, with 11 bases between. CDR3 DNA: TGTGCCAGCAGCCAAGATCCAACAGGGCCAACTAATGAAAAACTGTTTTTT. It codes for CASSQDPTGPTNEKLFF.

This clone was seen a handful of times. CDR3 in amino acids: CASSYPGQGENNEQYF. In nucleotides, the CDR3 is TGTGCCAGCAGTTACCCGGGACAGGGGGAGAATAACGAGCAGTACTTC. The chain uses TRBV6-5 and TRBJ2-7; 11 positions agree with TRBD1. This CDR3 has 16 residues. V trimming: 2 bases; J trimming: 5 bases; junction bases outside the gene matches: 8. The germline CDR1 and CDR2 sequences are MNHEY and SVGAGI.

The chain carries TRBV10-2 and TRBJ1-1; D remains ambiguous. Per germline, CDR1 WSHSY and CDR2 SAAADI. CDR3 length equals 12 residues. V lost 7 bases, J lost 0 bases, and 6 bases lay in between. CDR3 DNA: TGCGCCAGCAATCAGATGAACACTGAAGCTTTCTTT. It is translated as CASNQMNTEAFF.

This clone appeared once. CDR3 in amino acids: CASSLNTGENTEAFF. Written as DNA, the CDR3 is TGTGCCAGCAGTCTTAATACAGGGGAGAACACTGAAGCTTTCTTT. J is TRBJ1-1 and V is TRBV16, with TRBD1 matching over 7 bases. Germline CDR1 reads KGHSY; CDR2 reads FQNENV. CDR3 length: 15 amino acids. The V and J ends lost 6 bases and 1 base, in that order; junction bases with no gene match: 8.

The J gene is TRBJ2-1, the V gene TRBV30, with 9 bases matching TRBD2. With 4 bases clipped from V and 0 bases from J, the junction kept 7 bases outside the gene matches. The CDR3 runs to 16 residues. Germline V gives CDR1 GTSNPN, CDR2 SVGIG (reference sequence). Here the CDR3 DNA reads TGTGCCTGGACTACCGGACTAGCGTCCTCCTACAATGAGCAGTTCTTC. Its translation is CAWTTGLASSYNEQFF.

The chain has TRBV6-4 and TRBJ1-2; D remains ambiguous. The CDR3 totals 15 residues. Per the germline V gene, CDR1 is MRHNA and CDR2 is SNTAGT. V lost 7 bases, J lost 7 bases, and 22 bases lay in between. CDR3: CASTTREGLRGGYTF. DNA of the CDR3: TGTGCCAGCACCACTCGGGAGGGCTTGCGAGGTGGCTACACCTTC.

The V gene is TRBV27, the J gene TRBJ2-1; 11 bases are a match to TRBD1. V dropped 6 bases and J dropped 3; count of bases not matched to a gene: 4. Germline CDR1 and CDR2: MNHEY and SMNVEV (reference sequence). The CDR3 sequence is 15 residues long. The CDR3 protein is CASSPGTGGYNEQFF. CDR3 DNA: TGTGCCAGCAGCCCAGGGACAGGGGGCTACAATGAGCAGTTCTTC.

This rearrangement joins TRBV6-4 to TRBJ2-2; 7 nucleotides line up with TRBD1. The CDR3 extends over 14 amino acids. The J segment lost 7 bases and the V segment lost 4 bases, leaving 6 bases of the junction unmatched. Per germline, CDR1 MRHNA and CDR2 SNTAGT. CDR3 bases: TGTGCCAGCAGTGTTGACAGGGTAAACGGGGAGCTGTTTTTT. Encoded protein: CASSVDRVNGELFF.

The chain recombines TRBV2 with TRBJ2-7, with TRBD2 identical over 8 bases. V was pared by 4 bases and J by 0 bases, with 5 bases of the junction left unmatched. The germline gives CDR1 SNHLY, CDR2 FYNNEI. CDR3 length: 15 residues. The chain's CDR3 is CASSGERGSSYEQYF. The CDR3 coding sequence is TGTGCCAGCAGTGGGGAGCGGGGGAGCTCCTACGAGCAGTACTTC.

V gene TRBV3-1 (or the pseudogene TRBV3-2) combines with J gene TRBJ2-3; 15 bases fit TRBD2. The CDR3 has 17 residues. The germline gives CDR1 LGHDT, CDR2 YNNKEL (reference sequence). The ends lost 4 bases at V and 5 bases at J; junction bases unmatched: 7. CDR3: CASSRGLAGGLGDTQYF. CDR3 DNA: TGTGCCAGCAGCCGCGGACTAGCGGGGGGGCTGGGAGATACGCAGTATTTT.

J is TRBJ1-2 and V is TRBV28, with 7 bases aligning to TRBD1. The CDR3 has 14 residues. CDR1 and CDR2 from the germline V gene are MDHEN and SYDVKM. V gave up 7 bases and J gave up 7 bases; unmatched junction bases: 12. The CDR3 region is CASTRSEGAFGYTF. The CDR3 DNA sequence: TGTGCCAGCACCAGATCGGAGGGGGCGTTTGGCTACACCTTC.

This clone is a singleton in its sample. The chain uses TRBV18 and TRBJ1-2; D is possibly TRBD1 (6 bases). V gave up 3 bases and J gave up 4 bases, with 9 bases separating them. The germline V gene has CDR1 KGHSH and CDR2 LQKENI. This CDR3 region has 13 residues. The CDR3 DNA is TGTGCCAGCTCACCGGACAGAATCTATGGCTACACCTTC. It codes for CASSPDRIYGYTF.

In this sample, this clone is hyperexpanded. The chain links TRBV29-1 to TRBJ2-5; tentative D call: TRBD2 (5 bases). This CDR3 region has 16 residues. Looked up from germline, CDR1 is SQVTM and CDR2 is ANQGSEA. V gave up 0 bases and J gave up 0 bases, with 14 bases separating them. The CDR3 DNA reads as TGCAGCGTTGAAGATGTGGCATATAGCGACCAAGAGACCCAGTACTTC. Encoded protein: CSVEDVAYSDQETQYF.

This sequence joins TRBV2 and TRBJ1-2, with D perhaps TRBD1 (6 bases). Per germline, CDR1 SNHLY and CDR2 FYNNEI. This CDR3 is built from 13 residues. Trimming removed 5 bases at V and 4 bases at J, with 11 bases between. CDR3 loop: CASSRTVFYGYTF. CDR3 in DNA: TGTGCCAGCAGTCGGACAGTTTTCTATGGCTACACCTTC.